The text below deals with one T cell receptor (beta chain). Its antigen is undetermined. Germline V lookup: CDR1 MDHEN, CDR2 SYDVKM. CDR3 length equals 15 residues. After removal of 5 bases from V and 8 bases from J, the junction contained 13 bases not matched to a gene. MiXCR, run by TCRdb on the reads, gives a single entry per CDR3 protein. The top ten clones hold under 3% of a sample with hundreds of thousands of distinct CDR3 sequences, 35% of them seen once. This sample is part of a study of T cell repertoires in cytomegalovirus infection. Study-level points and caveats: Ex vivo, HLA-C-restricted CMV-specific TCR beta clonotypes prevailed over the rest of the response.

This rearrangement joins TRBV28 to TRBJ2-3, with 7 bases aligning to TRBD1. This receptor was identified in a human donor in good health (CMV status not recorded). Some clones in this sample may be carry-over from other donors' samples. Sequencing used PBMCs. CDR3 sequence (DNA): TGTGCCAGCAGTACCGCACAGGGGCTGAGAGGTACGCAGTATTTT. Translating it yields CASSTAQGLRGTQYF.